A single sample gave rise to the 17 T cell receptor beta chains below, sequenced in a study of monozygotic twins with inflammatory bowel disease. From its re-call of the 5' RACE reads, TCRdb lists each CDR3 protein once, without DNA. The listing records 150,000 to 200,000 distinct CDR3 sequences. Sequenced material: blood. The origin of the receptors is a human donor with ulcerative colitis or Crohn's disease, or a healthy co-twin of an affected twin (not recorded which).

V usage is TRBV3-1 and J usage is TRBJ1-1; absent DNA, TCRdb's TRBD1 call cannot be checked. The CDR3 length is 16 residues. Germline CDR1 and CDR2: LGHDT and YNNKEL (reference sequence). The CDR3 sequence: CASSQRGAGLHTEAFF.

This sequence joins TRBV29-1 and TRBJ2-7; without DNA, the TCRdb call of TRBD1 cannot be checked. CDR1 SQVTM and CDR2 ANQGSEA come from the germline V gene. The CDR3 sequence is 13 residues long. The CDR3 reads CSVEGQGLSEQYF.

The chain employs TRBV24-1 and TRBJ2-7. Looked up from germline, CDR1 is KGHDR and CDR2 is SFDVKD. This CDR3 contains 14 residues. The CDR3 is CATSDSSGTYEQYF.

This sequence joins TRBV20-1 and TRBJ2-5; TCRdb outputs TRBD1, but without DNA this stays unchecked. Germline-derived CDR1 and CDR2 are DFQATT and SNEGSKA (reference sequence). This CDR3 has 14 amino acids. The CDR3 here is CSASDRTGAETQYF.

CDR3 sequence: CATSRDGQGVIAFF. J is TRBJ1-1 and V is TRBV15; TCRdb designates TRBD1, a call that cannot be tested without DNA. The CDR3 consists of 14 residues. Germline V lookup: CDR1 LNHNV, CDR2 YYDKDF (reference sequence). Full variable domain (rest looked up from reference TRBV15 and TRBJ1-1): DAMVIQNPRYQVTQFGKPVTLSCSQTLNHNVMYWYQQKSSQAPKLLFHYYDKDFNNEADTPDNFQSRRPNTSFCFLDIRSPGLGDTAMYLCATSRDGQGVIAFFGQGTRLTVV.

The chain carries TRBV18 and TRBJ1-2; with no DNA, the TCRdb D assignment of TRBD1 cannot be verified. This CDR3 has 17 amino acids. The germline gives CDR1 KGHSH, CDR2 LQKENI. The CDR3 is CASSHAPSGRTNYGYTF.

The chain carries TRBV7-8 and TRBJ2-7; no DNA is available, so the TRBD1 call from TCRdb remains unchecked. CDR1 and CDR2 (germline): SGHVS, FQNEAQ. This CDR3 has 15 amino acids. CDR3 sequence: CASSLEGGAWDEQYF.

V gene TRBV5-1 combines with J gene TRBJ2-3; without DNA, the TCRdb call of TRBD2 cannot be checked. This CDR3 is 13 amino acids long. CDR1 is SGHRS and CDR2 is YFSETQ in the germline V gene. The chain's CDR3 is CASSPDSSDTQYF.

This chain uses TRBV6-2 or TRBV6-3 with TRBJ2-1; lacking DNA, the TRBD2 call made by TCRdb goes unchecked. This CDR3 has 14 residues. CDR1 and CDR2 (germline): MNHEY, SVGEGT. CDR3 loop: CASREDGSYNEQFF.

The gene calls are TRBV6-1 and TRBJ2-7; TCRdb picks TRBD2, but there is no DNA to check that call. The length of the CDR3 is 14 residues. Germline V gives CDR1 MNHNS, CDR2 SASEGT. The CDR3 region is CATQGPYRSYEQYF.

V usage is TRBV7-9 and J usage is TRBJ1-1. This CDR3 contains 13 residues. Germline V gene lookup returns CDR1 SEHNR and CDR2 FQNEAQ (reference sequence). CDR3 in amino acids: CASSLVGYTEAFF.

The V call is TRBV10-1, the J call TRBJ2-1. The CDR3 has 14 residues. Germline V gene lookup returns CDR1 WNHNN and CDR2 SYGVQD (reference sequence). The CDR3 loop is CASSRDSSYNEQFF.

The genes are TRBV7-2 and TRBJ1-1; as DNA is missing, the TRBD1 call by TCRdb cannot be tested. The CDR3 is 17 amino acids. The germline V gene has CDR1 SGHTA and CDR2 FQGNSA. Here the CDR3 reads CASSEGRGGRPNTEAFF.

The gene calls are TRBV7-8 and TRBJ2-3. CDR3 length: 14 amino acids. The germline gives CDR1 SGHVS, CDR2 FQNEAQ. The CDR3: CASSLRDSTDTQYF.

This sequence joins TRBV5-1 and TRBJ1-4; the TCRdb call, TRBD1, lacks DNA for checking. The CDR3 covers 14 residues. The germline V gene has CDR1 SGHRS and CDR2 YFSETQ. CDR3 protein: CASSSGGFDEKLFF.

V is TRBV7-8 and J is TRBJ1-6. CDR3 length: 12 amino acids. CDR1 and CDR2 from the germline V gene are SGHVS and FQNEAQ. This chain's CDR3 is CASSLAGSPLHF.

The genes are TRBV11-2 and TRBJ2-1; absent DNA, TCRdb's TRBD2 call cannot be checked. The germline V gene encodes CDR1 SGHAT and CDR2 FQNNGV. The CDR3 loop spans 13 amino acids. CDR3 region: CASSSGTNNEQFF.